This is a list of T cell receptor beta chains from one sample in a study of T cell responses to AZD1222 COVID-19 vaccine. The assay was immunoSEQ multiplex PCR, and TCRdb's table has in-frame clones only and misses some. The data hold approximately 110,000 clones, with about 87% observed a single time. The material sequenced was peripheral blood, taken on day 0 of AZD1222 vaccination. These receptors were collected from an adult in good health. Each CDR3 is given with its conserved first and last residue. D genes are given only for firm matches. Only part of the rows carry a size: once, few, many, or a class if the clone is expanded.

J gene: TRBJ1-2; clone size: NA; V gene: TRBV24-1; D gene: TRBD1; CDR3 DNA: TGTGCCACCAGACAGGGGTTGGGTGGCTACACCTTC; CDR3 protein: CATRQGLGGYTF
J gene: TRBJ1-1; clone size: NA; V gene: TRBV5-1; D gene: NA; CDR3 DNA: TGCGCCAGCAGCTCGGGGGAGTGGAACACTGAAGCTTTCTTT; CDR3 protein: CASSSGEWNTEAFF
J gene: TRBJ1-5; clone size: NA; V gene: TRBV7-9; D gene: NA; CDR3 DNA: TGTGCCAGCAGCTTAGCTAAGAATCAGCCCCAGCATTTT; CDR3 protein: CASSLAKNQPQHF
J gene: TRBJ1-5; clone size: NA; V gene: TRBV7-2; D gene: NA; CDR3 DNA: TGTGCCAGCAGCTTTGAACAGGGCTCACGGGCCCAGCATTTT; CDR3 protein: CASSFEQGSRAQHF
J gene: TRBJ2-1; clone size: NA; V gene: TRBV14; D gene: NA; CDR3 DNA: TGTGCCAGCAGCCAGGCCCTAGCAGAATACAATGAGCAGTTCTTC; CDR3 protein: CASSQALAEYNEQFF
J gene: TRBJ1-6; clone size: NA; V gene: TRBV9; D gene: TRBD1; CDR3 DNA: TGTGCCAGCAGCGTAGAGGGGGCCGCTTCGAGATCACCCCTCCACTTT; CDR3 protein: CASSVEGAASRSPLHF
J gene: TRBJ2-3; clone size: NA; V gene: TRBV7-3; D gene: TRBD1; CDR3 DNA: TGTGCCAGCAGCTCAGGACAGGGGGCGGGAGATACGCAGTATTTT; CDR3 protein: CASSSGQGAGDTQYF
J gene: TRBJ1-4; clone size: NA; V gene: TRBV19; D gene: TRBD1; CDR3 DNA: TGTGCCAGTAGTATATTACCACAGGGGACTAATGAAAAACTGTTTTTT; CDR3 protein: CASSILPQGTNEKLFF
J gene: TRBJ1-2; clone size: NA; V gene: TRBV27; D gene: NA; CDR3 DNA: TGTGCCAGCAGTTCCTTCGGGGCCGGTGGCTACACCTTC; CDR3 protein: CASSSFGAGGYTF
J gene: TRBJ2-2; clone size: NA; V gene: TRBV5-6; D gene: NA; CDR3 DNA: TGTGCCAGCAGCGACGCGGGCGGGGAGCTGTTTTTT; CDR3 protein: CASSDAGGELFF
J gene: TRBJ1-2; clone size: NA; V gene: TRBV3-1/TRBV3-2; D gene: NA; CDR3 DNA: TGTGCCAGCAGCCCGAGACAGGCGCTTAACTATGGCTACACCTTC; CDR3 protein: CASSPRQALNYGYTF
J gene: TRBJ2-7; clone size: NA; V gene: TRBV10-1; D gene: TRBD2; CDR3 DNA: TGCGCCAGCAGTGAAGGGAGGGCCTACGAGCAGTACTTC; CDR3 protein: CASSEGRAYEQYF
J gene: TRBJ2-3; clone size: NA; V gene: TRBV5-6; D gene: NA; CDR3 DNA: TGTGCCAGCAGCAGTTACTTCGGAAATACGCAGTATTTT; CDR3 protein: CASSSYFGNTQYF
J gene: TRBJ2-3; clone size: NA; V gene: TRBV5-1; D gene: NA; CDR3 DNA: TGCGCCAGCAGCTTGACAGTAACTAGCACAGATACGCAGTATTTT; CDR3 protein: CASSLTVTSTDTQYF
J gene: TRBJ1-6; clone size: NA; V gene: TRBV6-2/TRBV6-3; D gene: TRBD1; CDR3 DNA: TGTGCCAGCAGTTCGGACAGGGGTAGGGGTTCACCCCTCCACTTT; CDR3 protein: CASSSDRGRGSPLHF
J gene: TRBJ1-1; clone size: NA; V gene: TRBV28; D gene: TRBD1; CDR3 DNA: TGTGCCAGCAGTTCCCCCAGACCGACAGGGCGCACTGAAGCTTTCTTT; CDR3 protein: CASSSPRPTGRTEAFF
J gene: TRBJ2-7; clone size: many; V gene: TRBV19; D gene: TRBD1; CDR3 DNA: TGTGCCAGTAGTATTACCGGGACAGGGGGCAACGAGCAGTACTTC; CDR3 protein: CASSITGTGGNEQYF
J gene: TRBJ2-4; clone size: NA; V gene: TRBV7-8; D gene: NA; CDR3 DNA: TGTGCCAGCAGCTCAGGCGGGGTTTTCGGCATTCAGTACTTC; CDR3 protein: CASSSGGVFGIQYF
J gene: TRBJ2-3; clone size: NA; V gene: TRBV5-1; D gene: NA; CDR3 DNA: TGCGCCAGCAGCTTAAACAGGGATCGCACAGATACGCAGTATTTT; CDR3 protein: CASSLNRDRTDTQYF
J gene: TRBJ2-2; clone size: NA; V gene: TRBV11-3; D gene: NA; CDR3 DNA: TGTGCCAGCAGCCCATTAGGGACGTCGAACACCGGGGAGCTGTTTTTT; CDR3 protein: CASSPLGTSNTGELFF
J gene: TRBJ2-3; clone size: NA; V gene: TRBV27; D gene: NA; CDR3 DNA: TGTGCGACCAAAAGTAGCAGGGGCGCAGATACGCAGTATTTT; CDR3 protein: CATKSSRGADTQYF
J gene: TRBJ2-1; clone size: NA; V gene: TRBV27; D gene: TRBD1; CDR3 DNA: TGTGCCAGCAGTTTGGGGACAGGGCTAAATGAGCAGTTCTTC; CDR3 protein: CASSLGTGLNEQFF
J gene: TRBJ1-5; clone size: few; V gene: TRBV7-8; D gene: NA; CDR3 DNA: TGTGCCAGCAGCTTCTCTCCGGATCAGCCCCAGCATTTT; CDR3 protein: CASSFSPDQPQHF
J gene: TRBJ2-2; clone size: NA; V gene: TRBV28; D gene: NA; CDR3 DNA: TGTGCCAGCAGTTCCCCCCCACAGCTGGGCACCGGGGAGCTGTTTTTT; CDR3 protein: CASSSPPQLGTGELFF
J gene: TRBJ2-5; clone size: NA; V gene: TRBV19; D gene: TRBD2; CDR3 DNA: TGTGCCAGTAGTAGCGGGACTAGACAAGAGACCCAGTACTTC; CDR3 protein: CASSSGTRQETQYF
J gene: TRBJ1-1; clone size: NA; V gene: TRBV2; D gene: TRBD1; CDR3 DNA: TGTGCCAGCAGTGGATTAATGACGACAGGGAGGGAAGCTTTCTTT; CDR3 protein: CASSGLMTTGREAFF
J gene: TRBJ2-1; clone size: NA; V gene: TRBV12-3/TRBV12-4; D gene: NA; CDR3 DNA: TGTGCCAGCAGCCGCTCCGATGAGCAGTTCTTC; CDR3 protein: CASSRSDEQFF
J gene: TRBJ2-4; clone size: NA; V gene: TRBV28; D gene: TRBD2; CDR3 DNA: TGTGCCAGCAGTTTAATAGCGGGAGGGCCAACCATGGGCATTCAGTACTTC; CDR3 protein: CASSLIAGGPTMGIQYF
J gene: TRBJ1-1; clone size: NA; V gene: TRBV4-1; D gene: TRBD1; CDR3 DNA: TGCGCCAGCAGCCAAGACTCCTCGACAGGGGTCCCTGGGGACACTGAAGCTTTCTTT; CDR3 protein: CASSQDSSTGVPGDTEAFF